The rows below give T cell receptor beta chains drawn from one sample of a study of cytomegalovirus exposure and HLA in healthy donors. Measured with immunoSEQ multiplex PCR; TCRdb has only the in-frame clones, and not every one. The sample shows 150,000 or so clones, and around 1.5% sits with its ten largest clones. Sequences were obtained from PBMCs. The receptor source for this set is a woman in her 50s in good health and CMV-seronegative. The CDR3 runs from the conserved cysteine through the conserved F or W. The order of the fields is D gene, V gene, J gene, CDR3 protein, CDR3 DNA. The D gene is left open where the match is weak.

TRBD2	TRBV6-1	TRBJ2-7	CASLGLAGGPHEQYF	TGTGCCAGCCTAGGACTAGCGGGAGGGCCTCACGAGCAGTACTTC
TRBD2	TRBV7-7	TRBJ2-5	CASSSATSGKGTQYF	TGTGCCAGCAGCTCCGCGACTAGCGGGAAAGGGACCCAGTACTTC
.	TRBV7-2	TRBJ2-7	CASSLAGSSYEQYF	TGTGCCAGCAGCTTAGCGGGGAGCTCCTACGAGCAGTACTTC
TRBD1	TRBV7-8	TRBJ2-5	CASSGQGSLTGETQYF	TGTGCCAGTTCGGGACAGGGGTCTCTAACCGGAGAGACCCAGTACTTC
.	TRBV6-5	TRBJ2-7	CASNLDRYHEQYF	TGTGCCAGCAACCTAGACAGGTACCACGAGCAGTACTTC
.	TRBV7-9	TRBJ2-7	CASSLALGGAENEQYF	TGTGCCAGCAGCTTAGCGCTTGGAGGGGCGGAAAACGAGCAGTACTTC
TRBD1	TRBV19	TRBJ2-2	CASHPYPGTGHTGELFF	TGTGCCAGTCACCCTTATCCCGGGACAGGGCACACCGGGGAGCTGTTTTTT
.	TRBV27	TRBJ1-4	CASTGGGAAEKLFF	TGTGCCAGCACAGGTGGGGGGGCGGCGGAAAAACTGTTTTTT
TRBD1	TRBV6-8	TRBJ2-7	CARTGTGINEQYF	TGTGCCAGGACCGGGACAGGGATTAACGAGCAGTACTTC
.	TRBV6-1	TRBJ1-5	CASSEATGNQPQHF	TGTGCCAGCAGTGAAGCTACAGGGAATCAGCCCCAGCATTTT
TRBD1	TRBV6-5	TRBJ2-7	CASRTLDRVVYEQYF	TGTGCCAGCAGGACCCTGGACAGGGTCGTTTACGAGCAGTACTTC
.	TRBV7-2	TRBJ1-5	CASREVGNQPQHF	TGTGCCAGCCGTGAGGTGGGCAATCAGCCCCAGCATTTT
TRBD2	TRBV25-1	TRBJ2-2	CASSEWTAGAGELFF	TGTGCCAGCAGTGAATGGACAGCGGGGGCCGGGGAGCTGTTTTTT
.	TRBV9	TRBJ2-3	CASSASRVVDTQYF	TGTGCCAGCAGCGCCTCCAGGGTAGTAGATACGCAGTATTTT
TRBD2	TRBV5-6	TRBJ2-5	CASSRLRQRGKEETQYF	TGTGCCAGCAGCCGCTTGCGCCAGCGGGGGAAAGAAGAGACCCAGTACTTC
TRBD1	TRBV2	TRBJ1-1	CASNGDSPWGTEAFF	TGTGCCAGCAACGGGGACAGCCCTTGGGGCACTGAAGCTTTCTTT
TRBD2	TRBV7-2	TRBJ2-7	CASSTRLAINEQYF	TGTGCCAGCAGCACCCGACTAGCGATCAACGAGCAGTACTTC
TRBD1	TRBV27	TRBJ2-7	CASSLGQVYEQYF	TGTGCCAGCAGTTTAGGACAGGTCTACGAGCAGTACTTC
TRBD1	TRBV28	TRBJ1-4	CASSLTGTGKGQGNEKLFF	TGTGCCAGCAGTTTGACCGGGACAGGGAAAGGGCAGGGTAATGAAAAACTGTTTTTT
TRBD1	TRBV7-8	TRBJ1-6	CASSTDRNRNSPLHF	TGTGCCAGCAGCACGGACAGGAATCGAAATTCACCCCTCCACTTT
.	TRBV11-1	TRBJ2-7	CASSLLSGIEQYF	TGTGCCAGCAGCTTACTATCAGGAATAGAGCAGTACTTC
TRBD1	TRBV7-9	TRBJ2-2	CASSQYQGARHGELFF	TGTGCCAGCAGCCAGTACCAGGGGGCGCGACACGGGGAGCTGTTTTTT
.	TRBV2	TRBJ2-2	CASKVGHNTGELFF	TGTGCCAGCAAAGTCGGACATAACACCGGGGAGCTGTTTTTT
.	TRBV9	TRBJ2-1	CASSVFYQRVSYNEQFF	TGTGCCAGCAGCGTTTTCTATCAGCGGGTCTCTTACAATGAGCAGTTCTTC
TRBD1	TRBV6-6	TRBJ1-1	CASRGQSTEAFF	TGTGCCAGCAGGGGACAGTCCACTGAAGCTTTCTTT
TRBD1	TRBV25-1	TRBJ2-7	CASSGRTGGYEQYF	TGTGCCAGCAGTGGACGGACAGGGGGCTACGAGCAGTACTTC
TRBD1	TRBV30	TRBJ1-1	CACNRDRGEFNTEAFF	TGTGCCTGTAATCGGGACAGGGGAGAGTTTAACACTGAAGCTTTCTTT
TRBD1	TRBV27	TRBJ1-2	CASSPGTVYGYTF	TGTGCCAGCAGCCCCGGGACAGTCTATGGCTACACCTTC
TRBD1	TRBV2	TRBJ1-5	CASTIPGQGSNQPQHF	TGTGCCAGCACTATCCCGGGACAGGGGAGCAATCAGCCCCAGCATTTT
TRBD1	TRBV7-8	TRBJ1-1	CASSWTGVATEAFF	TGTGCCAGCAGCTGGACAGGGGTCGCCACTGAAGCTTTCTTT
TRBD2	TRBV30	TRBJ2-7	CAWTAGTSGYEQYF	TGTGCCTGGACTGCCGGGACTAGCGGCTACGAGCAGTACTTC
.	TRBV28	TRBJ1-5	CASSTRQNQPQHF	TGTGCCAGCAGTACCCGCCAGAATCAGCCCCAGCATTTT
TRBD1	TRBV5-4	TRBJ1-1	CASSQTGGTEAFF	TGTGCCAGCAGCCAAACAGGGGGCACTGAAGCTTTCTTT
TRBD1	TRBV5-1	TRBJ2-7	CASSSLTGGSYEQYF	TGCGCCAGCAGCTCCCTGACAGGGGGCAGCTACGAGCAGTACTTC
.	TRBV5-6	TRBJ1-2	CASTQGYGYTF	TGTGCCAGTACCCAGGGCTATGGCTACACCTTC
.	TRBV6-4	TRBJ2-1	CASSPSGSSEQFF	TGTGCCAGCAGTCCCAGCGGGTCGAGTGAGCAGTTCTTC
.	TRBV11-1	TRBJ1-1	CASSLVIEAFF	TGTGCCAGCAGCTTAGTCATTGAAGCTTTCTTT
.	TRBV5-1	TRBJ1-3	CASSLAQGGGNTIYF	TGCGCCAGCAGCTTGGCCCAGGGTGGCGGAAACACCATATATTTT
.	TRBV4-1	TRBJ1-2	CASSQAVSIYGYTF	TGCGCCAGCAGCCAAGCCGTCAGTATCTATGGCTACACCTTC
TRBD2	TRBV9	TRBJ2-1	CASSVEVAGGGNEQFF	TGTGCCAGCAGCGTAGAGGTAGCGGGGGGCGGCAATGAGCAGTTCTTC
.	TRBV19	TRBJ1-2	CASSIVGATGHRSGYTF	TGTGCCAGTAGTATAGTAGGGGCCACAGGCCACAGGAGTGGCTACACCTTC